Presented here are 11 T cell receptor beta chains from one specimen sequenced in a study of blood T cell repertoires in COVID-19. Assay used: immunoSEQ multiplex PCR; TCRdb lists only in-frame clones, some missing. Of roughly 230,000 clones listed, about 86% are singletons. Material for sequencing was peripheral blood. The source of these receptors is a man aged 35 to 55 with active or convalescent COVID-19.

This clone has a single count. DNA of the CDR3: TGTGCCAGCAGTGAAAGGCAGGGTGGTTCACCCCTCCACTTT. Its protein is CASSERQGGSPLHF. The chain couples TRBV6-1 to TRBJ1-6; a possible D gene is TRBD1 (5 bases). Trimming pared 2 bases from V and 9 bases from J, leaving 11 bases between. Germline values: CDR1 MNHNS, CDR2 SASEGT. The CDR3 is 14 residues long.

The rearrangement joins TRBV4-2 to TRBJ2-7; D is possibly TRBD1 (6 bases). CDR3 length: 14 amino acids. Trimming took off 0 bases at V and 6 bases at J, with 12 bases between the two ends. Germline CDR1 is LGHNA and CDR2 is YNFKEQ. CDR3 coding DNA: TGTGCCAGCAGCCAAGATTGGGGGCCCACCGAGCAGTACTTC. It codes for CASSQDWGPTEQYF.

This clone occurred once. V is TRBV6-6 and J is TRBJ1-2, with 9 bases matching TRBD1. This CDR3 region has 13 residues. With V trimmed by 6 bases and J by 5 bases, 4 bases remained unmatched. In germline, CDR1 is MNHNY, CDR2 SVGAGI (reference sequence). CDR3 protein: CASSLGTGYGYTF. The CDR3 DNA follows: TGTGCCAGCAGCCTGGGGACAGGGTATGGCTACACCTTC.

V and J are TRBV7-2 and TRBJ2-7; a possible D gene is TRBD1 (6 bases). V shed 5 bases and J shed 2 bases, with 13 bases lying between them. CDR1 and CDR2 (germline): SGHTA, FQGNSA. CDR3 length equals 14 residues. The CDR3 nucleotides read TGTGCCAGCAGCGCTAAATCAGGGGCCTACGAGCAGTACTTC. This codes for CASSAKSGAYEQYF. Looking up the rest from reference TRBV7-2 and TRBJ2-7 gives the full variable domain: GAGVSQSPSNKVTEKGKDVELRCDPISGHTALYWYRQSLGQGLEFLIYFQGNSAPDKSGLPSDRFSAERTGGSVSTLTIQRTQQEDSAVYLCASSAKSGAYEQYFGPGTRLTVT.

The V and J genes are TRBV29-1 and TRBJ2-5; 7 nucleotides line up with TRBD2. The J segment lost 4 bases and the V segment lost 5 bases, leaving 7 bases of the junction unmatched. CDR1 and CDR2 (germline): SQVTM, ANQGSEA. This CDR3 region has 13 residues. The CDR3 loop reads CSVLGGSGETQYF. The CDR3 DNA is TGCAGCGTTTTGGGAGGGTCTGGAGAGACCCAGTACTTC. Full variable domain (outside the CDR3, taken from reference TRBV29-1 and TRBJ2-5): SAVISQKPSRDICQRGTSLTIQCQVDSQVTMMFWYRQQPGQSLTLIATANQGSEATYESGFVIDKFPISRPNLTFSTLTVSNMSPEDSSIYLCSVLGGSGETQYFGPGTRLLVL.

V gene TRBV3-1 (or the pseudogene TRBV3-2) combines with J gene TRBJ2-7, with D possibly being TRBD2 (5 bases). CDR1 and CDR2 (germline): LGHDT, YNNKEL (reference sequence). The CDR3 length is 14 residues. The V end was cut by 2 bases, the J end by 4 bases, with 12 bases between. For the CDR3, the DNA is TGTGCCAGCAGCCAATGGGCGGGCCCTTACGAGCAGTACTTC. Protein product: CASSQWAGPYEQYF.

The chain employs TRBV13 and TRBJ2-7; 8 bases fit TRBD1. J gave up 8 bases and V 4 bases, and 13 bases lay outside the gene matches. The CDR3 totals 15 residues. Germline values: CDR1 PRHDT, CDR2 FYEKMQ (reference sequence). This CDR3 is CASSSGQGPHTKQYF. The CDR3, as DNA: TGTGCCAGCAGCTCCGGACAGGGCCCCCATACTAAGCAGTACTTC.

V usage is TRBV11-3 and J usage is TRBJ2-7; tentative D call: TRBD1 (5 bases). CDR3 size: 16 residues. V was pared by 0 bases and J by 0 bases, with 12 bases between. Germline CDR1 and CDR2: SGHNT and YENEEA. CDR3 amino acids: CASSLDSQGISYEQYF. In nucleotides, the CDR3 is TGTGCCAGCAGCTTAGATTCCCAGGGTATCTCCTACGAGCAGTACTTC. Complete variable domain (other parts from reference TRBV11-3 and TRBJ2-7): EAGVVQSPRYKIIEKKQPVAFWCNPISGHNTLYWYLQNLGQGPELLIRYENEEAVDDSQLPKDRFSAERLKGVDSTLKIQPAELGDSAVYLCASSLDSQGISYEQYFGPGTRLTVT.

The genes are TRBV9 and TRBJ1-2, with D perhaps TRBD1 (5 bases). V was trimmed by 4 bases and J by 6 bases, leaving 16 bases between them. The CDR3 runs 14 residues. CDR1 is SGDLS, CDR2 YYNGEE, per germline. CDR3 sequence: CASSFREGIDGYTF. The CDR3 nucleotides read TGTGCCAGCAGCTTCAGGGAGGGTATAGATGGCTACACCTTC.

This clone was recorded once. The V and J genes are TRBV6-5 and TRBJ2-6, with D possibly TRBD2 on 5 matching bases. The CDR3 totals 13 residues. CDR1 and CDR2 (germline): MNHEY, SVGAGI. V gave up 7 bases and J gave up 2 bases, with 6 bases separating them. CDR3 amino acids: CASTGAGANVLTF. CDR3 nucleotides: TGTGCCAGCACCGGGGCTGGGGCCAACGTCCTGACTTTC.

V and J are TRBV7-3 and TRBJ1-1; 8 nucleotides match TRBD1. CDR3 length: 15 amino acids. V gave up 5 bases and J gave up 1 base; unmatched junction bases: 6. Germline assignment: CDR1 SGHTA and CDR2 FQGTGA. In DNA form, the CDR3 reads TGTGCCAGCAGCCCAGGGGACAGGACGAACACTGAAGCTTTCTTT. Encoded protein: CASSPGDRTNTEAFF.